The clone carrying this TCR beta chain has a single count. This record comes from a study of CD8 T cells in Susac syndrome. A quantity of about 0.5 to 1 ug RNA underwent reverse transcription using random hexamers. TCRdb fed the immunoSEQ multiplex PCR reads into MiXCR, producing one record per CDR3 protein. The data show around 200,000 distinct CDR3 sequences, under 97% seen once. This CDR3 spans 16 amino acids. Trimming took 0 bases from V and 2 from J, leaving 13 bases between them. Looked up from germline, CDR1 is LGHNA and CDR2 is YNFKEQ. Sequenced material: CD4+ T cells from PBMCs. The source of this sequence is a human donor with multiple sclerosis. The chain couples TRBV4-2 to TRBJ1-2; possible D gene TRBD1, 5 bases. The CDR3 nucleotides are TGTGCCAGCAGCCAAGATATAAGTGCAGGGAACTATGGCTACACCTTC. Its protein product is CASSQDISAGNYGYTF.